Below are 29 T cell receptor beta chains sequenced from a single sample in a study of cytomegalovirus exposure and HLA in healthy donors. The PCR made use of 60 Vbeta and 13 Jbeta primers. Method: immunoSEQ multiplex PCR; TCRdb's copy keeps in-frame clones and lacks some. Counted here are under 150,000 clones, approximately 10% occurring once; the ten biggest clones make up 6.5% to 9%. Sequences were obtained from PBMCs. The receptors originated from a woman in her thirties or forties in good health and CMV-seropositive.

A few counts support this clone. This CDR3 is also generated by other DNA sequences in the sample. V usage is TRBV6-5 and J usage is TRBJ2-2, with D perhaps TRBD2 (5 bases). The V end was cut by 3 bases, the J end by 5 bases, with 7 bases between. The CDR3 runs to 13 residues. The germline V gene has CDR1 MNHEY and CDR2 SVGAGI. The CDR3 region has the DNA TGTGCCAGCAGTTATGGACTGACCGGGGAGCTGTTTTTT. Its translation is CASSYGLTGELFF.

This clone came up a few times. V gene TRBV5-1 combines with J gene TRBJ1-2; D perhaps matches TRBD1 (5 bases). V was clipped by 4 bases and J by 6 bases, with 13 bases between them. The CDR3 runs 13 residues. Germline V gene lookup returns CDR1 SGHRS and CDR2 YFSETQ. The CDR3 coding sequence is TGCGCCAGCAGCGTGGCAGGGATCGATGGCTACACCTTC. Its protein is CASSVAGIDGYTF.

This clone appeared a few times. The gene calls are TRBV5-1 and TRBJ1-2, with TRBD1 matching over 7 bases. This CDR3 region has 13 residues. Germline CDR1 SGHRS, CDR2 YFSETQ. V shed 0 bases and J 8 bases; nucleotides not matched to a gene: 4. CDR3 coding DNA: TGCGCCAGCAGCTTGGAGGGGGCAGGCGGCTACACCTTC. Protein product: CASSLEGAGGYTF.

The V call is TRBV2, the J call TRBJ2-4, with TRBD1 identical over 7 bases. In germline, CDR1 is SNHLY, CDR2 FYNNEI. This CDR3 spans 13 amino acids. The ends lost 9 bases at V and 3 bases at J; junction bases unmatched: 5. The CDR3 sequence is CASTRDSKNIQYF. DNA for the CDR3: TGTGCCAGTACAAGGGACAGCAAAAACATTCAGTACTTC. The full variable domain, rest sourced from reference TRBV2 and TRBJ2-4, is EPEVTQTPSHQVTQMGQEVILRCVPISNHLYFYWYRQILGQKVEFLVSFYNNEISEKSEIFDDQFSVERPDGSNFTLKIRSTKLEDSAMYFCASTRDSKNIQYFGAGTRLSVL.

This clone was seen a handful of times. The rearrangement links TRBV7-8 to TRBJ2-7, with TRBD1 matching 11 bases. V was clipped by 1 base and J by 5 bases; unmatched bases: 1. The CDR3 spans 14 residues. The germline gives CDR1 SGHVS, CDR2 FQNEAQ. CDR3 amino acids: CASSLGTGGHEQYF. CDR3 bases: TGTGCCAGCAGCTTAGGGACAGGGGGCCACGAGCAGTACTTC.

This clone was counted only a few times. The gene calls are TRBV5-4 and TRBJ2-7, with 7 bases identical to TRBD1. Trimming removed 2 bases from V and 5 bases from J; junction bases left unmatched: 4. The germline gives CDR1 SGHNT, CDR2 YYREEE (reference sequence). The CDR3 runs 13 residues. CDR3 bases: TGTGCCAGCAGCTTTACAGGGGAAGACGAGCAGTACTTC. Translation gives CASSFTGEDEQYF.

The chain joins TRBV9 to TRBJ2-3; tentative D call: TRBD2 (6 bases). The germline V gene encodes CDR1 SGDLS and CDR2 YYNGEE. CDR3 length: 15 amino acids. Trimming removed 0 bases from V and 6 bases from J, with 14 bases in between. CDR3 in amino acids: CASSVAGGGQDTQYF. CDR3 DNA: TGTGCCAGCAGCGTAGCTGGGGGAGGTCAGGATACGCAGTATTTT. The full variable domain, with the rest looked up from reference TRBV9 and TRBJ2-3, is DSGVTQTPKHLITATGQRVTLRCSPRSGDLSVYWYQQSLDQGLQFLIQYYNGEERAKGNILERFSAQQFPDLHSELNLSSLELGDSALYFCASSVAGGGQDTQYFGPGTRLTVL.

This clone showed up just a few times. The chain is built from TRBV5-1 and TRBJ1-1; weak D call: TRBD1 (5 bases). The V end lost 0 bases, the J end lost 7 bases, and 10 bases lay between the germline ends. This CDR3 is built from 13 residues. Per germline, CDR1 SGHRS and CDR2 YFSETQ. CDR3 sequence reads: CASSLDGGIEAFF. The CDR3, as DNA: TGCGCCAGCAGCTTGGACGGGGGAATTGAAGCTTTCTTT.

The chain couples TRBV6-5 to TRBJ2-4, with 7 positions matching TRBD1. This CDR3 is 15 amino acids long. Germline lookup yields CDR1 MNHEY and CDR2 SVGAGI. V was pared by 5 bases and J by 1 base, with 5 bases of the junction left unmatched. The CDR3 bases are TGTGCCAGCAGTAAGGGGGCTTTGGCCAAAAACATTCAGTACTTC. It yields the protein CASSKGALAKNIQYF.

This clone was found a few times. The chain joins TRBV11-3 to TRBJ2-2; D remains ambiguous. CDR1 is SGHNT and CDR2 is YENEEA in the germline V gene. Trimming cost V 5 bases and J 5 bases, with 6 bases left between them. The CDR3 sequence is 12 residues long. DNA for the CDR3: TGTGCCAGCAGCCCCCCGACCGGGGAGCTGTTTTTT. It encodes CASSPPTGELFF.

This clone was picked up a small number of times. Other DNA sequences from this sample encode an identical CDR3 as well. This chain connects TRBV5-1 to TRBJ1-6, with TRBD1 identical over 8 bases. The CDR3 covers 14 residues. Per germline, CDR1 SGHRS and CDR2 YFSETQ. The junction had 5 bases not matched to a gene; V was cut back by 4 bases and J by 8 bases. This chain's CDR3 is CASSPGQGDSPLHF. CDR3 sequence (DNA): TGCGCCAGCAGCCCCGGACAGGGAGATTCACCCCTCCACTTT.

This chain uses TRBV9 with TRBJ2-7; 11 bases fit TRBD2. Germline CDR1 reads SGDLS; CDR2 reads YYNGEE. The CDR3 totals 18 residues. With V trimmed by 0 bases and J by 2 bases, 10 bases remained unmatched. For the CDR3, the DNA is TGTGCCAGCAGCGTAGGAGGGCTAGCGGGGGGTTTAACCTACGAGCAGTACTTC. Amino acids: CASSVGGLAGGLTYEQYF.

The chain couples TRBV5-4 to TRBJ2-7; D call uncertain. The CDR3 has 12 amino acids. Germline loops: CDR1 SGHNT, CDR2 YYREEE (reference sequence). V gave up 0 bases and J gave up 3 bases, with 4 bases separating them. The CDR3 protein is CASSLDGYEQYF. CDR3 in DNA: TGTGCCAGCAGCTTGGACGGCTACGAGCAGTACTTC.

The chain couples TRBV11-3 to TRBJ2-1, with TRBD1 identical over 9 bases. The CDR3 has 13 residues. The germline V gene encodes CDR1 SGHNT and CDR2 YENEEA. After removal of 5 bases from V and 7 bases from J, the junction contained 3 bases not matched to a gene. The chain's CDR3 is CASSTGTGNEQFF. For the CDR3, the DNA is TGTGCCAGCAGCACCGGGACAGGGAATGAGCAGTTCTTC. Supplemented by reference TRBV11-3 and TRBJ2-1, the full variable domain reads EAGVVQSPRYKIIEKKQPVAFWCNPISGHNTLYWYLQNLGQGPELLIRYENEEAVDDSQLPKDRFSAERLKGVDSTLKIQPAELGDSAVYLCASSTGTGNEQFFGPGTRLTVL.

This chain uses TRBV5-1 with TRBJ2-1; TRBD2 agrees at 14 bases. Germline lookup yields CDR1 SGHRS and CDR2 YFSETQ. Trimming cost V 4 bases and J 7 bases; bases outside gene matches: 7. The CDR3 is made up of 16 amino acids. The DNA for the CDR3 is TGCGCCAGCAGCCTGCTGACTAGCGGGGGGGGTAATGAGCAGTTCTTC. This codes for CASSLLTSGGGNEQFF.

This clone was picked up a small number of times. The chain joins TRBV19 to TRBJ1-5, with TRBD1 as a possible D gene (6 bases). V dropped 3 bases and J dropped 5 bases, with 14 bases sitting between them. This CDR3 region has 15 residues. Germline V CDR1 and CDR2: LNHDA, SQIVND (reference sequence). This CDR3 reads CASSIGQGPYQPQHF. The CDR3 DNA is TGTGCCAGTAGTATCGGGCAGGGGCCGTATCAGCCCCAGCATTTT. Full variable domain (outside the CDR3, taken from reference TRBV19 and TRBJ1-5): DGGITQSPKYLFRKEGQNVTLSCEQNLNHDAMYWYRQDPGQGLRLIYYSQIVNDFQKGDIAEGYSVSREKKESFPLTVTSAQKNPTAFYLCASSIGQGPYQPQHFGDGTRLSIL.

This clone was detected only a few times. V and J are TRBV7-9 and TRBJ2-3, with 8 bases that match TRBD1. V lost 5 bases, J lost 3 bases, and 10 bases stayed unmatched. The CDR3 runs 16 residues. Per the germline V gene, CDR1 is SEHNR and CDR2 is FQNEAQ (reference sequence). The CDR3 DNA reads as TGTGCCAGCAGCCACTCGCCAGGACAGGGAACAGATACGCAGTATTTT. Translation gives CASSHSPGQGTDTQYF.

The chain joins TRBV18 to TRBJ2-7; perhaps TRBD2 as D (5 bases). The CDR3 totals 15 residues. Between the trimmed V and J ends, which lost 3 bases and 7 bases, there was a span of 19 bases. The V gene's germline CDR1 is KGHSH and CDR2 LQKENI. The CDR3 sequence: CASSPPREGRLEQYF. The DNA for the CDR3 is TGTGCCAGCTCACCCCCAAGGGAAGGGAGATTGGAGCAGTACTTC.

The CDR3 region has the DNA TGTGCCAGCAGGTTAGGACAGGGGGCTCGGAATGAGCAGTTCTTC. Translated: CASRLGQGARNEQFF. This chain joins TRBV6-1 and TRBJ2-1, with 11 bases aligning to TRBD1. The CDR3 has 15 amino acids. J lost 7 bases, V lost 6 bases, and 8 bases had no gene match. The V gene's germline CDR1 is MNHNS and CDR2 SASEGT.

V gene TRBV7-2 combines with J gene TRBJ1-4; unclear D gene. The CDR3 is 16 amino acids. CDR1 is SGHTA and CDR2 is FQGNSA in the germline V gene. V lost 5 bases and J lost 1, with 14 bases in between. CDR3 coding DNA: TGTGCCAGCAGCCGACTAGCGGTGAAAACTAATGAAAAACTGTTTTTT. Translated, it gives CASSRLAVKTNEKLFF. Full variable domain (rest looked up from reference TRBV7-2 and TRBJ1-4): GAGVSQSPSNKVTEKGKDVELRCDPISGHTALYWYRQSLGQGLEFLIYFQGNSAPDKSGLPSDRFSAERTGGSVSTLTIQRTQQEDSAVYLCASSRLAVKTNEKLFFGSGTQLSVL.

This clone was counted between two and nine times. The V gene is TRBV5-1, the J gene TRBJ1-6; D unresolved. The germline V gene has CDR1 SGHRS and CDR2 YFSETQ. V lost 0 bases, J lost 10 bases, and 11 bases lay in between. There are 14 residues in the CDR3. The CDR3 DNA sequence: TGCGCCAGCAGCTTGGCCGGGGAGTTATCACCCCTCCACTTT. Its translation: CASSLAGELSPLHF.

This clone has a handful of counts. This chain connects TRBV25-1 to TRBJ2-1, with 8 bases matching TRBD2. This CDR3 has 14 residues. The junction had 2 bases not matched to a gene; V was cut back by 2 bases and J by 5 bases. In germline, CDR1 is MGHDK, CDR2 SYGVNS. DNA of the CDR3: TGTGCCAGCAGTGAACTAGCGGGTGACAATGAGCAGTTCTTC. It codes for CASSELAGDNEQFF.

The sample holds a few counts of this clone. This sequence joins TRBV5-4 and TRBJ1-6; D is unresolved. Germline CDR1 and CDR2: SGHNT and YYREEE (reference sequence). Trimming stripped 1 base from V and 5 bases from J, with 10 bases between. The length of the CDR3 is 15 residues. CDR3 in amino acids: CASSLFQIHNSPLHF. As DNA, the CDR3 is TGTGCCAGCAGCTTGTTCCAGATACATAATTCACCCCTCCACTTT.

The chain carries TRBV6-6 and TRBJ1-1; D is ambiguous. The CDR3 runs 14 residues. The germline V gene encodes CDR1 MNHNY and CDR2 SVGAGI (reference sequence). V lost 6 bases and J 0 bases, leaving 11 bases between the germline ends. Here the CDR3 DNA reads TGTGCCAGCAGCTCAGGAGGGATGAACACTGAAGCTTTCTTT. Amino acids: CASSSGGMNTEAFF.

This clone was observed a handful of times. The chain is built from TRBV9 and TRBJ1-2; TRBD1 aligns across 7 bases. CDR3 length: 13 residues. The V gene's germline CDR1 is SGDLS and CDR2 YYNGEE. Trimming at V came to 4 bases and at J to 8 bases, leaving 8 bases not matched to a gene. As DNA, the CDR3 is TGTGCCAGCAGCCTCTACCGAGGGGGCGGCTACACCTTC. As protein: CASSLYRGGGYTF.

The chain employs TRBV11-2 and TRBJ2-5; D is undetermined. Germline CDR1 SGHAT, CDR2 FQNNGV. This CDR3 is built from 15 residues. V was shortened by 1 base and J by 3 bases, with 12 bases between the two germline ends. The CDR3, as DNA: TGTGCCAGCAGCTTAGTAGCACTTGAAGAAGAGACCCAGTACTTC. Translated, it gives CASSLVALEEETQYF.

A note on this clone: The same CDR3 is also encoded by other DNA sequences in this sample. The chain couples TRBV5-4 to TRBJ1-1; TRBD1 is a possible D gene (5 bases). Germline lookup yields CDR1 SGHNT and CDR2 YYREEE (reference sequence). The germline V and J ends were trimmed by 0 bases and 8 bases, with 5 bases remaining between them. This CDR3 spans 11 amino acids. As DNA, the CDR3 is TGTGCCAGCAGCTTGGACAGGGAAGCTTTCTTT. It encodes CASSLDREAFF.

The gene calls are TRBV7-9 and TRBJ2-5; 8 positions agree with TRBD2. Germline V gene lookup returns CDR1 SEHNR and CDR2 FQNEAQ (reference sequence). This CDR3 has 13 amino acids. Trimming cost V 5 bases and J 5 bases; bases outside gene matches: 4. CDR3 in amino acids: CASSLSGVETQYF. The CDR3 DNA is TGTGCCAGCAGCCTTAGCGGGGTGGAGACCCAGTACTTC.

The rearrangement links TRBV7-2 to TRBJ2-3; D gene unclear. CDR1 is SGHTA and CDR2 is FQGNSA in the germline V gene. This CDR3 region has 12 residues. V dropped 4 bases and J dropped 4 bases, with 6 bases sitting between them. CDR3 sequence (DNA): TGTGCCAGCAGCTGGCTAGCAGATACGCAGTATTTT. Translating gives CASSWLADTQYF.